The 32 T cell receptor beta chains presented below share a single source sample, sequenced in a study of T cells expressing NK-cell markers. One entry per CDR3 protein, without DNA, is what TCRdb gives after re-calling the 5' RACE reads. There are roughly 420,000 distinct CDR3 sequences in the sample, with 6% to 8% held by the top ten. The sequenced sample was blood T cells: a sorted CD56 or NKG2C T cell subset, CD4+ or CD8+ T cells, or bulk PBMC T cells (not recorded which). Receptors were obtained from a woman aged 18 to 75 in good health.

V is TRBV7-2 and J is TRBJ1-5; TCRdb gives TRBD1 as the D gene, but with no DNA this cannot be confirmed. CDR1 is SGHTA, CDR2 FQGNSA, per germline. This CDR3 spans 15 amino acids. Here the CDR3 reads CASSPRQNSNQPQHF.

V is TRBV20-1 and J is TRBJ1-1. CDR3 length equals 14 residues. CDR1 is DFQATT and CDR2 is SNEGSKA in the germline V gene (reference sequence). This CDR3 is CSARVRAPNTEAFF.

The CDR3 protein is CASSAVTGSPQHF. The V and J genes are TRBV6-1 and TRBJ1-5; TCRdb designates TRBD1, a call that cannot be tested without DNA. CDR1 is MNHNS and CDR2 is SASEGT in the germline V gene. CDR3 size: 13 residues.

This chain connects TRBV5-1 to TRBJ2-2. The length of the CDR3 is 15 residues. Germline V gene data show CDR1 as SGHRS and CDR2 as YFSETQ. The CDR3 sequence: CASSLDPSEAGELFF.

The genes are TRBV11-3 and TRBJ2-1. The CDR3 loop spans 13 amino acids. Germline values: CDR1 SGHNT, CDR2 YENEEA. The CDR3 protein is CASSLNLRNEQFF. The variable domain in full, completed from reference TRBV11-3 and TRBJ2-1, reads EAGVVQSPRYKIIEKKQPVAFWCNPISGHNTLYWYLQNLGQGPELLIRYENEEAVDDSQLPKDRFSAERLKGVDSTLKIQPAELGDSAVYLCASSLNLRNEQFFGPGTRLTVL.

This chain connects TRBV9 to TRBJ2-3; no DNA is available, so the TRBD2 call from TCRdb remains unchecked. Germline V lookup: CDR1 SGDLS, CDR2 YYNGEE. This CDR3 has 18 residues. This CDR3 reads CASSGGKWGLAGGDTQYF.

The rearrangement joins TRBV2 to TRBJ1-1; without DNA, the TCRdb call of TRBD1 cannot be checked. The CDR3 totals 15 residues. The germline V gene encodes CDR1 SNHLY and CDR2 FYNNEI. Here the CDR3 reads CASSDTELGGEKAFF.

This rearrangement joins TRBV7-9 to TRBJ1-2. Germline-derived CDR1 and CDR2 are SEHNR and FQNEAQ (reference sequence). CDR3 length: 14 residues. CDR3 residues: CASSFSMSNYGYTF.

This chain's CDR3 is CSVGTNTGELFF. The gene calls are TRBV29-1 and TRBJ2-2. Germline lookup yields CDR1 SQVTM and CDR2 ANQGSEA. CDR3 size: 12 residues.

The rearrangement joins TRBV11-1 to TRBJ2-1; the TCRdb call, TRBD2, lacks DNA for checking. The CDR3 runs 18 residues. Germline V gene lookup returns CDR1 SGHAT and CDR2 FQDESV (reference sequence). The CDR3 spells CASSLEARLARIGNEQFF.

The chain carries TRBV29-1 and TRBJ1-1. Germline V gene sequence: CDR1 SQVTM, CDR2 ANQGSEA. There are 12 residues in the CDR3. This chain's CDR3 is CSVIPRNTEAFF.

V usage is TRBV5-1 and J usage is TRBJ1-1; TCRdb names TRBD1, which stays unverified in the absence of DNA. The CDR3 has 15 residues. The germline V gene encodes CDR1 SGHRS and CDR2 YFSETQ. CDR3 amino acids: CASSPGQVLNTEAFF.

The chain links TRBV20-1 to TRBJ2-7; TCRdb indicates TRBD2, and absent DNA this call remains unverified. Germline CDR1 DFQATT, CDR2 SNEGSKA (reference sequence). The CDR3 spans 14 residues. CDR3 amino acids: CSAPRDLATYEQYF.

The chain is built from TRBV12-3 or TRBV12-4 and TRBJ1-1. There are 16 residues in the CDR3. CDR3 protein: CASSYTQLGVGTEAFF.

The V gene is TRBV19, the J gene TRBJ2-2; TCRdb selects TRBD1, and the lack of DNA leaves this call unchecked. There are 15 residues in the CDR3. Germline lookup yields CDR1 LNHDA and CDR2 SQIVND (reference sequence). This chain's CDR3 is CASSMAGRGTGELFF.

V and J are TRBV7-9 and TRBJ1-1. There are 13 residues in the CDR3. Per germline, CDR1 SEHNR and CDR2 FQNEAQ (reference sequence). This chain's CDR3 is CASTLEGGTEAFF. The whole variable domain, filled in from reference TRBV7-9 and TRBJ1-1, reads DTGVSQNPRHKITKRGQNVTFRCDPISEHNRLYWYRQTLGQGPEFLTYFQNEAQLEKSRLLSDRFSAERPKGSFSTLEIQRTEQGDSAMYLCASTLEGGTEAFFGQGTRLTVV.

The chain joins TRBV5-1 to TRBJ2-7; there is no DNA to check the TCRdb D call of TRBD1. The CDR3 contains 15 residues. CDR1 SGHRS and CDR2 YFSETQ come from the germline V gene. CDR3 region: CASSLVGESSYEQYF. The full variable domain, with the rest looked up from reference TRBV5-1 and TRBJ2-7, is KAGVTQTPRYLIKTRGQQVTLSCSPISGHRSVSWYQQTPGQGLQFLFEYFSETQRNKGNFPGRFSGRQFSNSRSEMNVSTLELGDSALYLCASSLVGESSYEQYFGPGTRLTVT.

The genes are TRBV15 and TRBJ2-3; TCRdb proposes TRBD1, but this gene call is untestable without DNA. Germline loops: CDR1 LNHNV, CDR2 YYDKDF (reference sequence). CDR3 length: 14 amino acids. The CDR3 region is CATSTQTGTDTQYF.

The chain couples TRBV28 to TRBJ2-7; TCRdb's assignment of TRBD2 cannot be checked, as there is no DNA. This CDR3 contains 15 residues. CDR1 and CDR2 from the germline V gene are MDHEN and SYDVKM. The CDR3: CASSLLKGQPYEQYF.

CDR3 protein: CASSQEGGGGNQPQHF. J is TRBJ1-5 and V is TRBV4-2; TCRdb designates TRBD1, a call that cannot be tested without DNA. CDR3 length: 16 amino acids. Germline V gene data show CDR1 as LGHNA and CDR2 as YNFKEQ.

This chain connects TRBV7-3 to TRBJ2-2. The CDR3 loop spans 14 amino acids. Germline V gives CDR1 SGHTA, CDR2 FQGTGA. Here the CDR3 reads CASSFVGNSGELFF.

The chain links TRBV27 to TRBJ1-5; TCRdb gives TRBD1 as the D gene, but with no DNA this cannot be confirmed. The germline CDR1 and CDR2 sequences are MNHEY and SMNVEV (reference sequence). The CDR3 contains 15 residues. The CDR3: CASSPGQGVDQPQHF.

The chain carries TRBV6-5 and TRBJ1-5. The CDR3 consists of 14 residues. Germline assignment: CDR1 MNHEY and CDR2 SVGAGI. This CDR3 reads CASSYSGDNQPQHF.

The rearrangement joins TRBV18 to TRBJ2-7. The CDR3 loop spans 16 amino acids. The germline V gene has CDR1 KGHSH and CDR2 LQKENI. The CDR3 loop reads CASSPLDTTFSYEQYF.

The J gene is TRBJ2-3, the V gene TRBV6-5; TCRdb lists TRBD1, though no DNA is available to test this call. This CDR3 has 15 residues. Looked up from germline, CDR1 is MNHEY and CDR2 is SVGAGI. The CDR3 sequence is CASSSGAGVTDTQYF.

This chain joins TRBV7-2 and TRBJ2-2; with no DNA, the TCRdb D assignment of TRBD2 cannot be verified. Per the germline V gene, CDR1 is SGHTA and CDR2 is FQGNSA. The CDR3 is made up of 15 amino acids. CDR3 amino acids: CASSSSGRGTGELFF.

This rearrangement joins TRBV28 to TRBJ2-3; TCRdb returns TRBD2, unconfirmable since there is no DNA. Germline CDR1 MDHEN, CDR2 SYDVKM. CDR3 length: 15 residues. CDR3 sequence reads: CASSIAGGATDTQYF.

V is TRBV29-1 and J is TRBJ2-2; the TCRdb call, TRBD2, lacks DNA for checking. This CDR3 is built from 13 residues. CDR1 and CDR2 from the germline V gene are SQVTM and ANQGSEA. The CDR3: CSVDPGLSSELFF.

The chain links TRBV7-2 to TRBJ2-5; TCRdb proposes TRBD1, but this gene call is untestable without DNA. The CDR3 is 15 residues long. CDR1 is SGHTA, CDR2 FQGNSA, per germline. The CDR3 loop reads CASSLGAGGHETQYF.

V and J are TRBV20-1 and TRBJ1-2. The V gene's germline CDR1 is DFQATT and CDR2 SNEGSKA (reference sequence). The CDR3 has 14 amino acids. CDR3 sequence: CSVRAPGPIYGYTF.

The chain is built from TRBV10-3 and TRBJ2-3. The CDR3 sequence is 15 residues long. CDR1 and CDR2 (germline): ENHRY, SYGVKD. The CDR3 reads CAISESTSDTDTQYF.

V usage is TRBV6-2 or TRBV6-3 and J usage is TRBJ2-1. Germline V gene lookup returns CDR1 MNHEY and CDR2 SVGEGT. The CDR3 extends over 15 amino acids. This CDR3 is CASSYQRYPYNEQFF.